The 5 T cell receptor beta chains reported below all come from one sample, sequenced in a study of spatial heterogeneity in lung cancer. From the 5' RACE reads, TCRdb called clonotypes with MiXCR, one entry per CDR3 protein. The repertoire holds about 27,000 distinct CDR3 sequences, with less than 9% as singletons. The antigens these receptors bind are not known. Study-wide points: The study found that expanded intratumoral alpha and beta TCR counts tracked tumor mutation counts.

Indicated time point: sample taken at primary tumor resection. The material sequenced was lung tumor tissue, taken at surgery. Every receptor here comes from a male donor with early-stage non-small cell lung cancer.

Within the sample, this clonotype is medium-sized (0.01 to 0.1%). V gene TRBV9 combines with J gene TRBJ2-3, with 7 positions matching TRBD2. Unmatched junction bases numbered 6, after V lost 3 bases and J lost 2 bases. The germline CDR1 and CDR2 sequences are SGDLS and YYNGEE. The CDR3 sequence is 15 residues long. The CDR3 DNA reads as TGTGCCAGCAGCGCGACTAGCTTTGACACAGATACGCAGTATTTT. Encoded protein: CASSATSFDTDTQYF.

As regards this clonotype: It may be a read error: a sequence one base away is much more abundant. The chain employs TRBV20-1 and TRBJ2-3, with a tentative D call TRBD2 (6 bases). CDR3 length: 15 amino acids. Per germline, CDR1 DFQATT and CDR2 SNEGSKA (reference sequence). V was trimmed by 0 bases and J by 2 bases, leaving 12 bases between them. CDR3 in DNA: TGCAGTGCTAGAGATCTGGGCGGGGCCACAGATACGCAGTATTTT. It encodes CSARDLGGATDTQYF.

This clonotype was observed at least ten times. The chain carries TRBV7-8 and TRBJ2-2, with TRBD2 as a possible D gene (5 bases). V lost 7 bases to trimming and J lost 3 bases, with 12 bases between them. CDR1 is SGHVS, CDR2 FQNEAQ, per germline. The length of the CDR3 is 14 residues. CDR3 bases: TGTGCCAGCACCCATTACGGGGACACCGGGGAGCTGTTTTTT. This codes for CASTHYGDTGELFF.

This chain connects TRBV28 to TRBJ2-6; the match to TRBD2 covers 10 bases. V dropped 6 bases and J dropped 3; count of bases not matched to a gene: 5. The germline gives CDR1 MDHEN, CDR2 SYDVKM. The CDR3 is 16 residues long. The DNA of the CDR3 is TGTGCCAGCAGGAGCGGGGGGGCCTTTGGGGCCAACGTCCTGACTTTC. This translates into CASRSGGAFGANVLTF. Full variable domain (remainder filled in from reference TRBV28 and TRBJ2-6): DVKVTQSSRYLVKRTGEKVFLECVQDMDHENMFWYRQDPGLGLRLIYFSYDVKMKEKGDIPEGYSVSREKKERFSLILESASTNQTSMYLCASRSGGAFGANVLTFGAGSRLTVL.

This clonotype was recorded at least ten times. The genes are TRBV4-3 and TRBJ2-2; 7 nucleotides align to TRBD1. Germline V gene sequence: CDR1 LGHNA, CDR2 YSLEER. V shed 0 bases, J shed 7 bases, and the junction held 11 bases outside the gene matches. The CDR3 consists of 17 residues. CDR3 bases: TGCGCCAGCAGCCAAGATCTAGGACAGGTGGTCTTCGGGGAGCTGTTTTTT. Translation: CASSQDLGQVVFGELFF.